This TCR beta chain appears in the sequencing data of a study of T-cell reconstitution after alpha-beta-depleted transplantation in children. This clonotype was observed at least ten times. The CDR3 covers 15 residues. Trimming pared 3 bases from V and 0 bases from J, leaving 11 bases between. Unique molecular identifiers were incorporated into the prepared TCRbeta library. Via MiXCR, TCRdb re-called the PCR reads, giving one row per CDR3 protein. In the table there are approximately 390,000 distinct CDR3 sequences, about 11% of which are singletons. The receptor was isolated from a human donor who donated a stem cell graft to a child with acute myeloid leukemia. The V call is TRBV12-3 or TRBV12-4, the J call TRBJ1-1; perhaps TRBD1 as D (6 bases). The sample here was PBMCs from the stem cell graft donor, taken from the stem cell graft. Here the CDR3 reads CASSFRGQLNTEAFF. The CDR3 region has the DNA TGTGCCAGCAGTTTCAGGGGACAACTGAACACTGAAGCTTTCTTT.